This T cell receptor (beta chain) was recorded in a study of T cells in Graves' hyperthyroidism and ophthalmopathy (dated by TCRdb to the late 2010s). In terms of the full investigation: Peripheral blood samples were taken at the time of initial diagnosis, prior to any treatment. A discovery cohort of about 95 patients, about 40 with Graves' ophthalmopathy and roughly 59 with stable Graves' hyperthyroidism, was used to find distinguishing TCR V-J signatures. Whether ophthalmopathy could be predicted prospectively was tested in an independent validation cohort made up of approximately 19 hyperthyroidism patients plus 17 patients who later progressed to ophthalmopathy. For training and testing, the 100 or so patients in the discovery cohort were randomly divided in a 7:3 ratio. In addition, the study compared T-cell repertoires in thyroid tissue and in blood from 6 or 7 Graves' hyperthyroidism patients. Following sampling, methimazole starting at 30 mg daily was given to hyperthyroidism patients, and high-dose intravenous methylprednisolone was given to ophthalmopathy patients. The paper describes TCR Vbeta CDR3 sequencing of about 140 peripheral blood samples, made up of around 41 ophthalmopathy patients, more than 70 hyperthyroidism patients and some 17 progressor patients. Results and caveats for the whole study, not just this receptor: In validation, progression to ophthalmopathy was predicted by the model with roughly 71% sensitivity and around 76% specificity, a median of around 6.5 months before onset. Blood samples also contained most of the expanded thyroid clonotypes (frequency above 0.001), which suggests that blood repertoires may reflect thyroid immune responses. A 13 V-J signature model separated ophthalmopathy from stable hyperthyroidism, with approximately 86% sensitivity and roughly 82% specificity in cross-validation and 80%/75% in testing. Sample size was not statistically predetermined, and blinding of investigators to group allocation was not performed.

This clonotype was seen repeatedly, ten times or more. No antigen is known for it. Base qualities were left out, and no much larger clone turns up one base away. A patient counted as having stable Graves' hyperthyroidism if no progression to ophthalmopathy occurred over 18 months of follow-up. Hyperthyroidism patients were newly diagnosed, had a disease duration of under 2 months, and were aged 18 to 65 years. Exclusion was applied to patients with uncontrolled infections, other autoimmune diseases, pregnancy or lactation. Diagnoses were based on clinical symptoms, serum thyroxine and TRAb, thyroid ultrasound and orbital computed tomography. PBMCs were isolated from 7.5 to 10 ml of fresh peripheral blood by Ficoll-Paque density gradient centrifugation. Total RNA was extracted with Trizol reagent, and quality was checked on an Agilent 2100 Bioanalyzer. Germline trimming amounts to 2 bases on V and 4 bases on J, with 10 as the count of junction bases outside the gene matches. Taken from cysteine to phenylalanine, the CDR3 has 18 residues. The read is trimmed to its CDR3 DNA, 54 bases read in frame from base 1. From the germline V gene, CDR1 is MGHDK and CDR2 is SYGVNS.

The TCR beta CDR3 regions were amplified from the RNA transcripts. The first round of RT-PCR for the TCR CDR3 was performed with the HTBI primer set and the Qiagen OneStep RT-PCR kit. A second multiplex PCR round built the libraries, followed by size selection and purification. The libraries were sequenced on an Illumina HiSeq2000 using paired-end 100 bp reads. Concerning the study's data processing: Raw data were processed with SOAPnuke, discarding reads with adapters, uncalled bases, mean Phred below 15, or no exact constant-primer or identifier match. COPE v1.2.5 was used to merge high-quality paired reads, and clonotypes were defined as unique nucleotide sequences. Clonotypes were aligned to IMGT TRBV, TRBD and TRBJ reference segments using MiTCR v1.1. The analysis included only V-J combinations with a frequency above 0.0001, which together covered more than 99% of the repertoires. The TCS score was defined as F50 (clonal expansion) divided by E x V (chaos), with BLOSUM62-based TCRdist calculated between CDR3 peptides within each V-J. Welch's t-statistics and random forest reduced around 510 V-J features to 13, which were used in a naive Bayes classifier (R e1071). TCRdb took the public reads, trimmed them with fastp at Q25, ran MiXCR for clone calling and kept in-frame beta chains. Entries are consolidated by CDR3 protein sequence, retaining the most common genes and DNA. TCRdb assigned the V and J calls; the authors' analysis was not used. This sample is represented by a few hundred thousand distinct CDR3 sequences; around 14% of them were singletons. The top ten clonotypes cover approximately 14% of the sample.

The TCR originated in a woman younger than 35 with Graves' hyperthyroidism. The sequenced material came from blood. Recombination joined TRBV25-1 with TRBJ2-2; TRBD2 aligns with 10 central bases. The sequenced DNA: TGTGCCAGCAGTGAACATAGGGTAGCGGGAGGTTTCACCGGGGAGCTGTTTTTT. Translated, this is CASSEHRVAGGFTGELFF.